The T cell receptor (beta chain) described here comes from a study of CD8 T cells in Susac syndrome. Looked up from germline, CDR1 is MDHEN and CDR2 is SYDVKM. This CDR3 is built from 17 residues. The V and J ends lost 1 base and 1 base respectively, with 16 bases between them. An input of roughly 0.5 to 1 ug of RNA was subjected to reverse transcription using random hexamers. Each CDR3 protein gets one entry after TCRdb re-called the immunoSEQ multiplex PCR reads with MiXCR. The sample contains 400,000 to 550,000 distinct CDR3 sequences, 75% to 90% of which appear only once. This TCR was recovered from a human donor with multiple sclerosis. The chain has TRBV28 and TRBJ1-1; no definite D call. Sequencing used CD8+ T cells from PBMCs. The CDR3 protein is CASSLSFGEWENTEAFF. The CDR3 coding sequence is TGTGCCAGCAGTTTATCCTTCGGGGAATGGGAGAACACTGAAGCTTTCTTT.